Reported below is one TCR beta chain. Its cognate antigen is unknown. These data belong to a study of cytomegalovirus exposure and HLA in healthy donors. Study findings and constraints: Listed as cytomegalovirus-associated were 164 TCR beta chains.

The CDR3 contains 15 residues. Germline lookup yields CDR1 SGDLS and CDR2 YYNGEE. Both 60 Vbeta primers and 13 Jbeta primers went into the PCR. TCRdb's copy holds only in-frame clones and misses some; the assay was immunoSEQ multiplex PCR. The data hold 200,000 to 250,000 clones, with roughly three quarters observed a single time. This TCR was sampled from a man aged 50 to 60 in good health and CMV-seronegative. This chain joins TRBV9 and TRBJ2-5; D remains ambiguous. The DNA end is a closer match to TRBJ2-7, so the J assignment may be wrong. Sequencing was carried out using PBMCs. CDR3 coding DNA: TGTGCCAGCAGCGTAGCTGTCCACAGTACTTACGAGCAGTACTTC. Translated, it gives CASSVAVHSTYEQYF.